These 20 T cell receptor beta chains originate from one sample sequenced in a study of blood T cell repertoires in COVID-19. Some clones are missing from TCRdb's copy, which holds only in-frame ones; the method was immunoSEQ multiplex PCR. The sample gives about 340,000 clones, approximately 87% of which show up once; about 6.3% is in the top ten. Sequenced: peripheral blood. These TCRs come from a woman in her fifties or sixties with COVID-19, enrolled during active disease.

This chain connects TRBV12-3 or TRBV12-4 to TRBJ1-2; D uncertain. This CDR3 comprises 12 residues. The ends were cut back, 7 bases at V and 4 bases at J, with 10 bases in the middle. The DNA of the CDR3 is TGTGCCAGCACTCCGGGTCTCTATGGCTACACCTTC. This encodes CASTPGLYGYTF.

This clone was recorded at least ten times. The V call is TRBV12-3 or TRBV12-4, the J call TRBJ1-1; a weak D match, TRBD1 (5 bases). The CDR3 has 13 amino acids. Trimming pared 5 bases from V and 1 base from J, leaving 8 bases between. DNA for the CDR3: TGTGCCAGCAGTAGAACAGGGAACACTGAAGCTTTCTTT. Translation gives CASSRTGNTEAFF.

The chain has TRBV4-3 and TRBJ2-1; TRBD1 might be the D (6 bases). The CDR3 consists of 13 residues. Trimming pared 1 base from V and 7 bases from J, leaving 8 bases between. CDR1 is LGHNA, CDR2 YSLEER, per germline. In DNA, the CDR3 is TGCGCCAGCAGCCAAGGGACAGCAAATGAGCAGTTCTTC. Translated: CASSQGTANEQFF.

J is TRBJ2-5 and V is TRBV3-1 (or the pseudogene TRBV3-2), with 8 nucleotides matching TRBD2. Germline CDR1 is LGHDT and CDR2 is YNNKEL (reference sequence). J lost 2 bases, V lost 4 bases, and 3 bases had no gene match. The CDR3 is made up of 14 amino acids. The CDR3: CASSLASGQETQYF. In DNA, the CDR3 is TGTGCCAGCAGCCTCGCTAGCGGGCAAGAGACCCAGTACTTC.

The chain is built from TRBV7-9 and TRBJ2-5, with D tentatively TRBD2 (5 bases). The CDR3 is 15 amino acids. CDR1 is SEHNR and CDR2 is FQNEAQ in the germline V gene (reference sequence). V was trimmed by 1 base and J by 7 bases, leaving 16 bases between them. The CDR3 spells CASSLVTAGLVTQYF. CDR3 sequence (DNA): TGTGCCAGCAGCTTAGTTACCGCGGGTCTGGTGACCCAGTACTTC.

The chain couples TRBV5-6 to TRBJ2-7, with 11 positions matching TRBD1. This CDR3 is 16 amino acids long. J gave up 4 bases and V 4 bases, and 10 bases lay outside the gene matches. Germline CDR1 reads SGHDT; CDR2 reads YYEEEE. The CDR3 protein is CASSPVGQGVRYEQYF. The DNA of the CDR3 is TGTGCCAGCAGCCCAGTGGGACAGGGGGTTAGGTACGAGCAGTACTTC.

This clone was detected ten times or more. V usage is TRBV10-1 and J usage is TRBJ2-7; 8 nucleotides align to TRBD1. CDR1 WNHNN and CDR2 SYGVQD come from the germline V gene (reference sequence). The CDR3 runs 16 residues. V was clipped by 2 bases and J by 5 bases; unmatched bases: 11. The CDR3 DNA is TGCGCCAGCAGTGAGGAGGGGAACAGGGGGATCAACGAGCAGTACTTC. This encodes CASSEEGNRGINEQYF.

The J gene is TRBJ2-2, the V gene TRBV19; 9 positions match TRBD1. From germline, CDR1 is LNHDA and CDR2 SQIVND (reference sequence). The CDR3 has 17 amino acids. Germline trimming cut 0 bases from V and 6 bases from J; bases unmatched to any gene: 8. The CDR3 loop reads CASSIDGTGLGPGELFF. CDR3 nucleotide sequence: TGTGCCAGTAGTATAGACGGGACAGGGCTAGGGCCCGGGGAGCTGTTTTTT.

The chain links TRBV27 to TRBJ2-7; possibly TRBD1 for D (5 bases). Looked up from germline, CDR1 is MNHEY and CDR2 is SMNVEV (reference sequence). The CDR3 has 12 residues. V lost 6 bases and J lost 0, with 6 bases in between. CDR3 region: CASRDNSYEQYF. CDR3 bases: TGTGCCAGCAGGGACAACTCCTACGAGCAGTACTTC.

The chain uses TRBV5-1 and TRBJ1-1; D remains unclear. V was clipped by 5 bases and J by 4 bases, with 15 bases between them. CDR1 SGHRS and CDR2 YFSETQ come from the germline V gene. This CDR3 region has 14 residues. The CDR3 sequence: CASSPGSMGTEAFF. CDR3 in DNA: TGCGCCAGCAGTCCGGGTTCCATGGGCACTGAAGCTTTCTTT.

The rearrangement joins TRBV7-9 to TRBJ2-1; 9 bases agree with TRBD2. The germline gives CDR1 SEHNR, CDR2 FQNEAQ (reference sequence). V was pared by 8 bases and J by 2 bases, with 10 bases of the junction left unmatched. The CDR3 has 16 amino acids. The CDR3 spells CASHPGREGPYNEQFF. The CDR3, as DNA: TGTGCCAGCCACCCCGGGCGGGAGGGCCCCTACAATGAGCAGTTCTTC.

This clone was observed once. The chain recombines TRBV7-9 with TRBJ2-7; TRBD2 is a possible D gene (6 bases). Trimming removed 0 bases from V and 4 bases from J, with 13 bases in between. Germline V gene data show CDR1 as SEHNR and CDR2 as FQNEAQ (reference sequence). This CDR3 is 15 amino acids long. The CDR3 region is CASSLAWASEYEQYF. In DNA form, the CDR3 reads TGTGCCAGCAGCTTAGCGTGGGCTAGCGAGTACGAGCAGTACTTC.

This chain joins TRBV6-6 and TRBJ2-7, with 11 bases lining up with TRBD2. With 5 bases clipped from V and 3 bases from J, the junction kept 12 bases outside the gene matches. The CDR3 extends over 17 amino acids. Germline V gene sequence: CDR1 MNHNY, CDR2 SVGAGI (reference sequence). For the CDR3, the DNA is TGTGCCAGCAGTCTACTAGTAGGGACTAGCGGTTACTACGAGCAGTACTTC. It is translated as CASSLLVGTSGYYEQYF.

This chain uses TRBV15 with TRBJ2-4, with 8 bases matching TRBD1. Trimming removed 3 bases from V and 0 bases from J; junction bases left unmatched: 1. The CDR3 runs 15 residues. Germline values: CDR1 LNHNV, CDR2 YYDKDF (reference sequence). CDR3 DNA sequence: TGTGCCACCAGCAGTCAGGGGGCAGCCAAAAACATTCAGTACTTC. As protein: CATSSQGAAKNIQYF.

The chain combines TRBV7-9 with TRBJ2-2; D call uncertain. The germline V gene has CDR1 SEHNR and CDR2 FQNEAQ (reference sequence). V was trimmed by 5 bases and J by 0 bases, leaving 16 bases between them. There are 17 residues in the CDR3. The CDR3 region is CASSPRGRNANTGELFF. For the CDR3, the DNA is TGTGCCAGCAGCCCCCGCGGCCGGAACGCGAACACCGGGGAGCTGTTTTTT.

The gene calls are TRBV7-2 and TRBJ1-3, with 11 bases that match TRBD1. CDR3 size: 15 residues. V lost 6 bases, J lost 2 bases, and 3 bases stayed unmatched. Germline loops: CDR1 SGHTA, CDR2 FQGNSA. The CDR3 DNA reads TGTGCCAGCAGAATGGGACAGGGGGCTGGAAACACCATATATTTT. Its protein product is CASRMGQGAGNTIYF.

This clone was detected once. This chain joins TRBV6-2 or TRBV6-3 and TRBJ2-4; the match to TRBD2 covers 8 bases. Germline assignment: CDR1 MNHEY and CDR2 SVGEGT. The CDR3 totals 16 residues. The trim removed 6 bases at V and 1 base at J, leaving 8 bases unmatched. For the CDR3, the DNA is TGTGCCAGCAGCCCTTATAGCGGGAAGGCCAAAAACATTCAGTACTTC. It translates to CASSPYSGKAKNIQYF.

The chain combines TRBV9 with TRBJ2-6; 9 bases are shared with TRBD1. The CDR3 is 18 amino acids. V lost 3 bases and J lost 4; bases outside the gene matches: 11. Germline V CDR1 and CDR2: SGDLS, YYNGEE. As DNA, the CDR3 is TGTGCCAGCAGCGGATTGGGACAGGGACTATCAGGGGCCAACGTCCTGACTTTC. Amino acid sequence: CASSGLGQGLSGANVLTF.

CDR3 residues: CASSNRDRDYNEQFF. The CDR3, as DNA: TGTGCCAGCAGCAACCGGGACAGAGATTACAATGAGCAGTTCTTC. The chain couples TRBV21-1 to TRBJ2-1; the table's D call TRBD1 went unverified against the DNA. TRBV21-1 is designated a pseudogene. This CDR3 region has 15 residues.

The table lists this clone with a count of one. This chain connects TRBV11-2 to TRBJ2-1, with TRBD2 matching 11 bases. This CDR3 spans 16 amino acids. Germline CDR1 reads SGHAT; CDR2 reads FQNNGV. V was pared by 1 base and J by 7 bases, with 6 bases of the junction left unmatched. The CDR3: CASSLGLAGGINEQFF. The CDR3 DNA sequence: TGTGCCAGCAGCTTAGGGCTAGCGGGAGGTATTAATGAGCAGTTCTTC.